This T cell receptor beta chain appears in the sequencing data of a study of molecular identifiers for immune sequencing clone quantification. Study outcomes and limitations: For effector cells, clones above 20 RNA copies held over 98% of molecules; for naive cells, under 1%.

Many counts were recorded for this clonotype. No antigen is known for it. TCRdb re-derived calls from the PCR reads in MiXCR, one entry per CDR3 protein. The table has about 500,000 distinct CDR3 sequences, around 23% seen once; the top ten hold roughly 0.77%. V was cut by 0 bases and J by 2 bases, with 11 bases left in between. This CDR3 has 15 residues. CDR1 is LGHNA, CDR2 YSLEER, per germline. When naive CD8 T cells were sorted, they were gated as CD8+CD4-CCR7+CD45RA+. The sequenced material came from naive CD8+ T cells from blood, with Jurkat cell RNA spiked in. The subset denotes: FACS-sorted CD8+CD4-CCR7+CD45RA+ naive T cells. The chain employs TRBV4-3 and TRBJ2-7; D may correspond to TRBD1 or TRBD2 (6 bases each). The receptor was derived from a human donor in good health. Some libraries in this study had Jurkat cell RNA spiked in. CDR3 residues: CASSQEGGPTYEQYF. The CDR3 region has the DNA TGCGCCAGCAGCCAAGAGGGGGGCCCCACCTACGAGCAGTACTTC.